These 18 T cell receptor beta chains were all obtained from the same sample, sequenced in a study of T cell responses to AZD1222 COVID-19 vaccine. Produced via immunoSEQ multiplex PCR; TCRdb's table is partial and in-frame only. The sample comprises some 130,000 clones, over 75% of which are singletons, and approximately 20% rests with the top ten. Source: peripheral blood, taken on day 0 of AZD1222 vaccination. The receptors come from an adult in good health.

The chain carries TRBV18 and TRBJ1-3; D gene uncertain. This CDR3 is 14 amino acids long. Per germline, CDR1 KGHSH and CDR2 LQKENI. V was cut by 0 bases and J by 2 bases, with 5 bases left in between. The chain's CDR3 is CASSPPPAGNTIYF. CDR3 in DNA: TGTGCCAGCTCACCACCGCCAGCTGGAAACACCATATATTTT.

This chain joins TRBV11-1 and TRBJ2-3; D is uncertain. CDR1 and CDR2 from the germline V gene are SGHAT and FQDESV (reference sequence). The CDR3 is 15 amino acids. Trimming shortened V by 0 bases and J by 0 bases, and 7 bases separated the two germline ends. The chain's CDR3 is CASSLAPESTDTQYF. In DNA, the CDR3 is TGTGCCAGCAGCTTAGCGCCGGAGAGCACAGATACGCAGTATTTT. The whole variable domain, filled in from reference TRBV11-1 and TRBJ2-3, reads EAEVAQSPRYKITEKSQAVAFWCDPISGHATLYWYRQILGQGPELLVQFQDESVVDDSQLPKDRFSAERLKGVDSTLKIQPAELGDSAMYLCASSLAPESTDTQYFGPGTRLTVL.

This clone was recorded many times. The chain combines TRBV4-1 with TRBJ2-7; 8 positions agree with TRBD1. Trimming cost V 4 bases and J 5 bases; bases outside gene matches: 4. This CDR3 spans 13 amino acids. Germline CDR1 and CDR2: MGHRA and YSYEKL. CDR3 bases: TGCGCCAGCAGCCCCGACAGGGGCCACGAGCAGTACTTC. It codes for CASSPDRGHEQYF.

V gene TRBV28 combines with J gene TRBJ2-7; D not resolved. Trimming took off 6 bases at V and 0 bases at J, with 3 bases between the two ends. CDR3 length: 11 residues. Germline V gene sequence: CDR1 MDHEN, CDR2 SYDVKM. CDR3 sequence (DNA): TGTGCCAGCAGGGTCTCCTACGAGCAGTACTTC. Its translation: CASRVSYEQYF.

Here the CDR3 reads CASSLSTGVYYEQYF. The CDR3 nucleotides read TGTGCCAGCAGTTTATCAACGGGGGTCTACTACGAGCAGTACTTC. The rearrangement uses TRBV27 and TRBJ2-7; a possible D gene is TRBD2 (6 bases). CDR1 MNHEY and CDR2 SMNVEV come from the germline V gene (reference sequence). CDR3 length: 15 residues. The V end lost 0 bases, the J end lost 3 bases, and 12 bases lay between the germline ends.

V and J are TRBV6-6 and TRBJ2-3, with D perhaps TRBD1 (5 bases). V lost 2 bases to trimming and J lost 3 bases, with 9 bases between them. Germline CDR1 MNHNY, CDR2 SVGAGI (reference sequence). This CDR3 has 14 residues. CDR3 sequence (DNA): TGTGCCAGCAGTTACGCCAGGGTGACAGATACGCAGTATTTT. It codes for CASSYARVTDTQYF.

The chain recombines TRBV5-6 with TRBJ2-7, with TRBD2 matching 7 bases. This CDR3 is built from 12 residues. The germline V gene has CDR1 SGHDT and CDR2 YYEEEE. The J segment lost 7 bases and the V segment lost 3 bases, leaving 4 bases of the junction unmatched. CDR3 sequence reads: CASSSDGGEQYF. The CDR3 nucleotides read TGTGCCAGCAGCTCGGACGGGGGGGAGCAGTACTTC.

This chain links TRBV7-2 with TRBJ2-7; 12 bases match TRBD2. The CDR3 totals 15 residues. V was pared by 3 bases and J by 2 bases, with 2 bases of the junction left unmatched. CDR1 and CDR2 (germline): SGHTA, FQGNSA. The CDR3 protein is CASSFLAGGTYEQYF. CDR3 coding DNA: TGTGCCAGCAGCTTCCTAGCGGGGGGGACCTACGAGCAGTACTTC. Full variable domain (rest looked up from reference TRBV7-2 and TRBJ2-7): GAGVSQSPSNKVTEKGKDVELRCDPISGHTALYWYRQSLGQGLEFLIYFQGNSAPDKSGLPSDRFSAERTGGSVSTLTIQRTQQEDSAVYLCASSFLAGGTYEQYFGPGTRLTVT.

V and J are TRBV3-1 (or the pseudogene TRBV3-2) and TRBJ1-2, with TRBD1 matching 7 bases. V was clipped by 4 bases and J by 4 bases; unmatched bases: 12. The CDR3 has 16 amino acids. Germline CDR1 is LGHDT and CDR2 is YNNKEL (reference sequence). CDR3 bases: TGTGCCAGCAGCCTACTCGGGGCGCCAGGGGGCTATGGCTACACCTTC. It encodes CASSLLGAPGGYGYTF.

The genes are TRBV5-6 and TRBJ2-1; 9 bases line up with TRBD2. Germline V lookup: CDR1 SGHDT, CDR2 YYEEEE. This CDR3 is built from 19 residues. Germline trimming cut 0 bases from V and 1 base from J; bases unmatched to any gene: 11. The CDR3 region is CASSLVGLLAGQSYNEQFF. As DNA, the CDR3 is TGTGCCAGCAGCTTGGTGGGGTTGCTAGCGGGGCAATCCTACAATGAGCAGTTCTTC.

The V gene is TRBV5-1, the J gene TRBJ2-7, with D perhaps TRBD1 (5 bases). V was cut by 5 bases and J by 6 bases, with 15 bases left in between. Germline CDR1 and CDR2: SGHRS and YFSETQ. This CDR3 region has 13 residues. CDR3: CASSDRLGSEQYF. The CDR3 DNA sequence: TGCGCCAGCAGTGACAGACTCGGCAGCGAGCAGTACTTC.

The gene calls are TRBV5-5 and TRBJ2-7; no clear D. CDR3 size: 11 residues. Per the germline V gene, CDR1 is SGHKS and CDR2 is YYEKEE (reference sequence). Trimming left V 0 bases short and J 2 bases short, with 0 bases between. The CDR3 region is CASSLAYEQYF. The CDR3 DNA is TGTGCCAGCAGCTTGGCCTACGAGCAGTACTTC.

The chain has TRBV14 and TRBJ1-1; D is ambiguous. V lost 1 base and J lost 0, with 9 bases in between. Per the germline V gene, CDR1 is SGHDN and CDR2 is FVKESK. The CDR3 sequence is 15 residues long. The DNA of the CDR3 is TGTGCCAGCAGCCAAGTAGGCCAGGTGAACACTGAAGCTTTCTTT. Translated, it gives CASSQVGQVNTEAFF.

This clone was seen more than once but under ten times. The CDR3 DNA reads TGTGCCAGCTGCGGGACAGCTAGCACAGATACGCAGTATTTT. As protein: CASCGTASTDTQYF. The gene calls are TRBV6-5 and TRBJ2-3; a weak D match, TRBD1 (7 bases). This CDR3 spans 14 amino acids. Looked up from germline, CDR1 is MNHEY and CDR2 is SVGAGI. V was pared by 8 bases and J by 0 bases, with 12 bases between.

V usage is TRBV10-3 and J usage is TRBJ2-7, with 7 bases lining up with TRBD1. Germline CDR1 ENHRY, CDR2 SYGVKD. V was clipped by 1 base and J by 5 bases; unmatched bases: 2. CDR3 length: 13 residues. The CDR3 reads CAISEWQGDEQYF. The CDR3 DNA reads TGTGCCATCAGTGAGTGGCAGGGGGACGAGCAGTACTTC.

The rearrangement joins TRBV6-5 to TRBJ2-2; D may match TRBD1 or TRBD2 (5 bases each). V was trimmed by 6 bases and J by 4 bases, leaving 12 bases between them. The germline CDR1 and CDR2 sequences are MNHEY and SVGAGI. The CDR3 has 14 residues. DNA of the CDR3: TGTGCCAGCAGCGCAGGGACGGTCACCGGGGAGCTGTTTTTT. It yields the protein CASSAGTVTGELFF.

The V and J genes are TRBV6-5 and TRBJ2-7; TRBD1 matches 9 bases. This CDR3 has 13 amino acids. V dropped 8 bases and J dropped 4; count of bases not matched to a gene: 6. The germline CDR1 and CDR2 sequences are MNHEY and SVGAGI. CDR3 protein: CASHPTGGYEQYF. The CDR3 DNA sequence: TGTGCCAGCCACCCGACAGGGGGGTACGAGCAGTACTTC.

This rearrangement joins TRBV25-1 to TRBJ1-3; D gene ambiguous. Trimming removed 2 bases at V and 2 bases at J, with 1 base between. CDR3 length: 12 amino acids. Per germline, CDR1 MGHDK and CDR2 SYGVNS. Written as DNA, the CDR3 is TGTGCCAGCAGTGAACCTGGAAACACCATATATTTT. Amino acids: CASSEPGNTIYF. The whole variable domain, remainder taken from reference TRBV25-1 and TRBJ1-3, is EADIYQTPRYLVIGTGKKITLECSQTMGHDKMYWYQQDPGMELHLIHYSYGVNSTEKGDLSSESTVSRIRTEHFPLTLESARPSHTSQYLCASSEPGNTIYFGEGSWLTVV.